This passage covers 26 T cell receptor beta chains from one sample sequenced in a study of naive and memory T cell subsets. Both TRBC1 and TRBC2 were covered by a beta constant-region primer of two equimolar oligonucleotides. One entry per CDR3 protein results from TCRdb running MiXCR on the UMI-ligation and nested PCR reads. Altogether about 85,000 distinct CDR3 sequences are present, around 13% being singletons, with the ten largest covering approximately 0.93%. Sequenced sample: central memory CD4+ T cells from blood. The receptor source for this set is a human donor in good health.

V usage is TRBV24-1 and J usage is TRBJ2-7, with a possible D match to TRBD2 (5 bases). With 5 bases removed from V and 0 bases from J, the gap between germline ends came to 16 bases. The CDR3 length is 16 residues. In germline, CDR1 is KGHDR, CDR2 SFDVKD. The CDR3 DNA reads TGTGCCACCAGTGGGGAGAGACGGGGAAGCTCCTACGAGCAGTACTTC. Residues: CATSGERRGSSYEQYF.

This clonotype was seen many times. The chain employs TRBV7-8 and TRBJ2-1; 9 bases map to TRBD2. This CDR3 comprises 14 residues. The germline V gene encodes CDR1 SGHVS and CDR2 FQNEAQ. Trimming took 6 bases from V and 4 from J; bases not matched to a gene: 4. The CDR3 nucleotides read TGTGCCAGCAGTCGGCGGGAGGGATACAATGAGCAGTTCTTC. Translation gives CASSRREGYNEQFF. Combining the CDR3 with reference TRBV7-8 and TRBJ2-1 gives the whole variable domain GAGVSQSPRYKVAKRGQDVALRCDPISGHVSLFWYQQALGQGPEFLTYFQNEAQLDKSGLPSDRFFAERPEGSVSTLKIQRTQQEDSAVYLCASSRREGYNEQFFGPGTRLTVL.

The sample holds a few counts of this clonotype. The V call is TRBV5-1, the J call TRBJ2-3; D not certain. V was cut by 6 bases and J by 1 base, with 15 bases left in between. Germline lookup yields CDR1 SGHRS and CDR2 YFSETQ. The CDR3 spans 15 residues. This CDR3 is CASNLGSVGTDTQYF. The CDR3 nucleotides read TGCGCCAGCAACCTCGGGTCCGTAGGCACAGATACGCAGTATTTT.

With regard to this clonotype: This may come from a read error, since a much larger clone is one base off. This chain uses TRBV5-6 with TRBJ2-7; TRBD1 matches 7 bases. CDR1 is SGHDT and CDR2 is YYEEEE in the germline V gene. CDR3 size: 17 residues. In nucleotides, the CDR3 is TGTACCAGCAGCTCAACCGCCCGGGACAGAATCTACTACGAGCAGTACTTC. This sequence encodes CTSSSTARDRIYYEQYF.

This clonotype was detected ten times or more. The DNA of the CDR3 is TGCAGCGTCGGGGCGTCTGGGGCCAACGTCCTGACTTTC. Residues: CSVGASGANVLTF. This chain uses TRBV29-1 with TRBJ2-6; D may correspond to TRBD1 or TRBD2 (5 bases each). Germline-derived CDR1 and CDR2 are SQVTM and ANQGSEA. This CDR3 spans 13 amino acids. V was clipped by 6 bases and J by 1 base, with 7 bases between them.

This clonotype was seen a few times. This chain joins TRBV7-9 and TRBJ2-5; 8 bases agree with TRBD2. The CDR3 has 15 residues. Looked up from germline, CDR1 is SEHNR and CDR2 is FQNEAQ (reference sequence). The trim removed 3 bases at V and 5 bases at J, leaving 8 bases unmatched. The CDR3 protein is CASSFTGGPGETQYF. The CDR3 DNA reads as TGTGCCAGCAGCTTTACGGGAGGGCCAGGGGAGACCCAGTACTTC.

The sample holds many counts of this clonotype. V usage is TRBV20-1 and J usage is TRBJ2-7, with D possibly being TRBD1 (6 bases). The CDR3 runs to 13 residues. Trimming left V 2 bases short and J 3 bases short, with 11 bases between. CDR1 DFQATT and CDR2 SNEGSKA come from the germline V gene (reference sequence). CDR3 sequence: CSARSRTDYEQYF. The DNA for the CDR3 is TGCAGTGCTAGATCTCGGACAGACTACGAGCAGTACTTC.

The CDR3 is CAISELDSPYEQYF. DNA for the CDR3: TGTGCCATCAGTGAGTTGGACAGCCCCTACGAGCAGTACTTC. The gene calls are TRBV10-3 and TRBJ2-7; tentatively, D is TRBD1 (6 bases). Trimming removed 1 base at V and 2 bases at J, with 9 bases between. This CDR3 is built from 14 residues. Germline CDR1 and CDR2: ENHRY and SYGVKD.

This clonotype has a handful of counts. The chain carries TRBV24-1 and TRBJ2-5; D not resolved. Deletions cut 4 bases from V and 7 bases from J, with 15 bases between. The CDR3 has 14 amino acids. The germline CDR1 and CDR2 sequences are KGHDR and SFDVKD. For the CDR3, the DNA is TGTGCCACCAGTGAACCTGGAGAACGACCGACCCAGTACTTC. Translating gives CATSEPGERPTQYF.

In its sample, this clonotype was seen many times. The chain links TRBV29-1 to TRBJ2-1; 14 nucleotides line up with TRBD2. With V trimmed by 3 bases and J by 6 bases, 7 bases remained unmatched. Germline CDR1 is SQVTM and CDR2 is ANQGSEA. The CDR3 is 16 residues long. Here the CDR3 DNA reads TGCAGCGTTGACATGACCGGGACTAGCGGGAGCAATGAGCAGTTCTTC. It codes for CSVDMTGTSGSNEQFF.

The chain is built from TRBV3-1 and TRBJ1-1; D not resolved. Germline CDR1 and CDR2: LGHDT and YNNKEL (reference sequence). CDR3 length: 12 amino acids. Trimming removed 6 bases at V and 5 bases at J, with 10 bases between. This CDR3 is CASRAAGTEAFF. CDR3 DNA sequence: TGTGCCAGCAGAGCGGCGGGAACTGAAGCTTTCTTT. The full variable domain, rest sourced from reference TRBV3-1 and TRBJ1-1, is DTAVSQTPKYLVTQMGNDKSIKCEQNLGHDTMYWYKQDSKKFLKIMFSYNNKELIINETVPNRFSPKSPDKAHLNLHINSLELGDSAVYFCASRAAGTEAFFGQGTRLTVV.

This sequence joins TRBV20-1 and TRBJ1-4; D ambiguous. V gave up 2 bases and J gave up 5 bases, with 9 bases separating them. Germline V gives CDR1 DFQATT, CDR2 SNEGSKA (reference sequence). The CDR3 extends over 13 amino acids. The CDR3 DNA reads as TGCAGTGCTAGACCGGACTTAAATGAAAAACTGTTTTTT. Amino acids: CSARPDLNEKLFF.

This clonotype was counted at least ten times. The chain joins TRBV18 to TRBJ2-3, with 10 positions matching TRBD1. Per the germline V gene, CDR1 is KGHSH and CDR2 is LQKENI. The length of the CDR3 is 15 residues. Trimming cost V 5 bases and J 2 bases; bases outside gene matches: 4. DNA of the CDR3: TGTGCCAGCTCATTGGGACAGGGGCCCACAGATACGCAGTATTTT. As protein: CASSLGQGPTDTQYF.

This clonotype was picked up a small number of times. This rearrangement joins TRBV14 to TRBJ2-7; 7 bases are shared with TRBD1. This CDR3 is 15 amino acids long. Germline CDR1 is SGHDN and CDR2 is FVKESK. Trimming took 2 bases from V and 6 from J; bases not matched to a gene: 10. The CDR3 reads CASSQRTGQGSEQYF. The DNA of the CDR3 is TGTGCCAGCAGCCAACGGACAGGTCAGGGGTCCGAGCAGTACTTC. Drawing the rest from reference TRBV14 and TRBJ2-7, the complete variable domain is EAGVTQFPSHSVIEKGQTVTLRCDPISGHDNLYWYRRVMGKEIKFLLHFVKESKQDESGMPNNRFLAERTGGTYSTLKVQPAELEDSGVYFCASSQRTGQGSEQYFGPGTRLTVT.

This clonotype came up a few times. The J gene is TRBJ1-1, the V gene TRBV7-8; no clear D. CDR1 is SGHVS, CDR2 FQNEAQ, per germline. Trimming removed 4 bases from V and 8 bases from J, with 5 bases in between. The CDR3 runs to 10 residues. CDR3 nucleotide sequence: TGTGCCAGCAGCTCAGAAGAAGCTTTCTTT. Translation gives CASSSEEAFF.

This clonotype has only a few counts. CDR3 residues: CASSLVRGIHNEQFF. DNA of the CDR3: TGTGCCAGCAGCTTGGTTCGGGGGATCCACAATGAGCAGTTCTTC. This chain connects TRBV5-4 to TRBJ2-1, with D tentatively TRBD2 (6 bases). This CDR3 contains 15 residues. V dropped 0 bases and J dropped 5 bases, with 12 bases sitting between them. Germline CDR1 reads SGHNT; CDR2 reads YYREEE (reference sequence).

This clonotype was observed a handful of times. V gene TRBV10-3 combines with J gene TRBJ2-5, with D possibly being TRBD1 or TRBD2 (5 bases each). The CDR3 is made up of 14 amino acids. Germline V gene lookup returns CDR1 ENHRY and CDR2 SYGVKD. V lost 6 bases, J lost 11 bases, and 22 bases lay in between. CDR3 sequence (DNA): TGTGCCATCAGGATTTCCAGGGACGAGGGTGTTCAGTACTTC. It codes for CAIRISRDEGVQYF.

This clonotype was observed a handful of times. This chain connects TRBV28 to TRBJ2-6; D unclear. Germline V gene sequence: CDR1 MDHEN, CDR2 SYDVKM. CDR3 size: 12 residues. V lost 8 bases and J lost 15, with 17 bases in between. The CDR3 nucleotides are TGTGCCAGCTTCTCCTCGTACAACTCCCTGACTTTC. Its protein is CASFSSYNSLTF.

Points on this clonotype: A much larger clone differs from this one at a single base, so this may be a read error. This chain joins TRBV20-1 and TRBJ2-7; 7 positions match TRBD2. The germline CDR1 and CDR2 sequences are DFQATT and SNEGSKA (reference sequence). V was pared by 1 base and J by 1 base, with 4 bases of the junction left unmatched. The CDR3 loop spans 14 amino acids. CDR3 amino acids: CSARVRRGSYEQYF. The CDR3 nucleotides are TGCAGTGCTAGAGTTCGGCGGGGGTCCTACGAGCAGTACTTC.

This clonotype was detected ten times or more. The chain joins TRBV27 to TRBJ2-7, with 8 bases fitting TRBD2. V lost 6 bases, J lost 4 bases, and 14 bases stayed unmatched. Germline CDR1 and CDR2: MNHEY and SMNVEV (reference sequence). The CDR3 has 16 amino acids. DNA for the CDR3: TGTGCCAGCAGAGCCCTCGGGGCGGGAGGTCTATACGAGCAGTACTTC. Protein: CASRALGAGGLYEQYF.

The chain couples TRBV6-6 to TRBJ2-1, with 10 positions matching TRBD2. V shed 6 bases and J 7 bases; nucleotides not matched to a gene: 9. The CDR3 totals 15 residues. CDR1 is MNHNY, CDR2 SVGAGI, per germline (reference sequence). Here the CDR3 reads CASSPEAGGRNEQFF. The CDR3, as DNA: TGTGCCAGCAGCCCTGAAGCGGGAGGGCGGAATGAGCAGTTCTTC.

The chain couples TRBV7-2 to TRBJ2-6; no reliable D call. Trimming pared 0 bases from V and 0 bases from J, leaving 12 bases between. The CDR3 is made up of 18 amino acids. From germline, CDR1 is SGHTA and CDR2 FQGNSA. The CDR3 DNA follows: TGTGCCAGCAGCTTAGCCCTATATGGAACCTCTGGGGCCAACGTCCTGACTTTC. Translating it yields CASSLALYGTSGANVLTF.

This chain connects TRBV28 to TRBJ2-3; D possibly corresponds to TRBD2 (6 bases). The germline V gene has CDR1 MDHEN and CDR2 SYDVKM. Trimming left V 2 bases short and J 4 bases short, with 13 bases between. CDR3 length: 15 residues. The CDR3 DNA sequence: TGTGCCAGCAGTTTAGGGGGGAGGAAGGCAGATACGCAGTATTTT. As protein: CASSLGGRKADTQYF. The full variable domain, completed using reference TRBV28 and TRBJ2-3, is DVKVTQSSRYLVKRTGEKVFLECVQDMDHENMFWYRQDPGLGLRLIYFSYDVKMKEKGDIPEGYSVSREKKERFSLILESASTNQTSMYLCASSLGGRKADTQYFGPGTRLTVL.

This clonotype was counted ten times or more. This chain uses TRBV5-6 with TRBJ1-1, with D unclear. The CDR3 has 13 amino acids. V was clipped by 2 bases and J by 8 bases, with 13 bases between them. Germline assignment: CDR1 SGHDT and CDR2 YYEEEE. The CDR3 DNA follows: TGTGCCAGCAGCTTTGGGATTGAGGGAGAAGCTTTCTTT. Its translation: CASSFGIEGEAFF.

This clonotype came up a few times. The CDR3 bases are TGTGCCAGCCAGACAGGGTACCAAGAGACCCAGTACTTC. Protein product: CASQTGYQETQYF. The V gene is TRBV15, the J gene TRBJ2-5; 7 positions match TRBD1. The trim removed 10 bases at V and 0 bases at J, leaving 5 bases unmatched. The V gene's germline CDR1 is LNHNV and CDR2 YYDKDF (reference sequence). The CDR3 totals 13 residues.

Many counts were recorded for this clonotype. This rearrangement joins TRBV29-1 to TRBJ2-4; 8 bases are a match to TRBD1. The V gene end was trimmed by 0 bases and the J gene end by 13 bases; junction bases not matched to a gene: 8. The CDR3 runs to 13 residues. CDR1 and CDR2 from the germline V gene are SQVTM and ANQGSEA. This chain's CDR3 is CSVEEQGANPQYF. As DNA, the CDR3 is TGCAGCGTTGAAGAGCAGGGGGCGAACCCCCAGTACTTC.